A single sample gave rise to the 26 T cell receptor beta chains below, sequenced in a study of early T cells in non-severe SARS-CoV-2 infection. MiXCR, applied by TCRdb to the 5' RACE reads, yields one record per CDR3 protein. The profile shows under 40,000 distinct CDR3 sequences, under 8% of them singletons. The sample comprised whole blood. Receptor source: an adult who was a healthcare worker with PCR-confirmed SARS-CoV-2 infection or an uninfected control (not recorded which).

The rearrangement uses TRBV3-1 and TRBJ2-3; no firm D call. CDR3 length: 12 amino acids. Per germline, CDR1 LGHDT and CDR2 YNNKEL (reference sequence). V shed 2 bases and J shed 6 bases, with 6 bases lying between them. The DNA for the CDR3 is TGTGCCAGCAGCCAACTGGGGGATACGCAGTATTTT. It specifies CASSQLGDTQYF.

This clonotype occurred a few times. The V gene is TRBV28, the J gene TRBJ2-7; D unresolved. CDR1 is MDHEN and CDR2 is SYDVKM in the germline V gene. V was cut by 2 bases and J by 3 bases, with 5 bases left in between. The CDR3 covers 12 residues. CDR3: CASSLGIYEQYF. CDR3 in DNA: TGTGCCAGCAGTTTAGGGATCTACGAGCAGTACTTC.

This clonotype was found many times. V gene TRBV19 combines with J gene TRBJ2-7; D unresolved. The CDR3 totals 14 residues. Trimming pared 5 bases from V and 1 base from J, leaving 12 bases between. CDR1 and CDR2 from the germline V gene are LNHDA and SQIVND (reference sequence). The CDR3: CASSPWTDSYEQYF. CDR3 in DNA: TGTGCCAGTAGTCCCTGGACGGATTCCTACGAGCAGTACTTC.

This clonotype appeared many times. The genes are TRBV10-3 and TRBJ2-2, with TRBD2 identical over 10 bases. The trim removed 4 bases at V and 5 bases at J, leaving 4 bases unmatched. CDR3 length: 15 amino acids. CDR1 and CDR2 (germline): ENHRY, SYGVKD. The CDR3 here is CAISGRTSGTGELFF. The DNA of the CDR3 is TGTGCCATCAGTGGGAGGACTAGCGGTACCGGGGAGCTGTTTTTT.

This clonotype was seen at least ten times. The genes are TRBV20-1 and TRBJ2-4, with 8 bases that match TRBD2. The V gene's germline CDR1 is DFQATT and CDR2 SNEGSKA (reference sequence). This CDR3 region has 13 residues. Trimming took 6 bases from V and 8 from J; bases not matched to a gene: 9. The CDR3 region is CSASGTRVDIQYF. The CDR3 nucleotides are TGCAGTGCATCCGGGACTAGGGTCGACATTCAGTACTTC.

This clonotype was seen a few times. The V call is TRBV7-2, the J call TRBJ2-7; D might be TRBD1 (6 bases). Trimming took 4 bases from V and 0 from J, leaving 13 bases between them. The CDR3 extends over 15 amino acids. The germline CDR1 and CDR2 sequences are SGHTA and FQGNSA. In DNA form, the CDR3 reads TGTGCCAGCAGCTCCCGACAGGCCAGCTCCTACGAGCAGTACTTC. Encoded protein: CASSSRQASSYEQYF.

This clonotype was observed a few times. This chain joins TRBV6-5 and TRBJ2-3; D is unclear. Germline CDR1 is MNHEY and CDR2 is SVGAGI. Trimming removed 6 bases from V and 4 bases from J, with 5 bases in between. CDR3 length: 11 amino acids. CDR3 nucleotide sequence: TGTGCCAGCAGCTCGGCAGATACGCAGTATTTT. It codes for CASSSADTQYF.

The V and J genes are TRBV28 and TRBJ2-3; D call uncertain. The CDR3 totals 13 residues. Germline V CDR1 and CDR2: MDHEN, SYDVKM. V was cut by 8 bases and J by 0 bases, with 9 bases left in between. The CDR3, as DNA: TGTGCCAGCGTGGACGCTAGCACAGATACGCAGTATTTT. Translated: CASVDASTDTQYF.

Ten or more counts support this clonotype. This chain joins TRBV6-4 and TRBJ1-1; no definite D call. CDR3 size: 13 residues. Germline CDR1 is MRHNA and CDR2 is SNTAGT. The V and J ends lost 3 bases and 1 base respectively, with 6 bases between them. As DNA, the CDR3 is TGTGCCAGCAGTGAGAGAGAGAACACTGAAGCTTTCTTT. Translation: CASSERENTEAFF.

This clonotype was picked up many times. The chain is built from TRBV12-3 or TRBV12-4 and TRBJ2-2, with 8 bases lining up with TRBD2. The CDR3 has 14 residues. The trim removed 2 bases at V and 8 bases at J, leaving 4 bases unmatched. For the CDR3, the DNA is TGTGCCAGCAGTTTAACTGGCGGGAGGGGGGAGCTGTTTTTT. Its translation is CASSLTGGRGELFF.

This rearrangement joins TRBV10-2 to TRBJ2-5; D gene uncertain. The CDR3 runs 11 residues. Germline V gene sequence: CDR1 WSHSY, CDR2 SAAADI. V dropped 7 bases and J dropped 4 bases, with 7 bases sitting between them. The CDR3 DNA is TGCGCCAGCATGGGTGGAGAGACCCAGTACTTC. Protein product: CASMGGETQYF.

This clonotype has ten or more counts. The J gene is TRBJ2-1, the V gene TRBV7-3; D unresolved. Germline V CDR1 and CDR2: SGHTA, FQGTGA. The CDR3 has 15 amino acids. Trimming left V 4 bases short and J 0 bases short, with 10 bases between. CDR3 in amino acids: CASSSSTSSYNEQFF. In DNA form, the CDR3 reads TGTGCCAGCAGCTCCTCCACCAGCTCCTACAATGAGCAGTTCTTC.

This clonotype was detected ten times or more. This chain links TRBV5-6 with TRBJ2-2, with 12 nucleotides matching TRBD2. There are 16 residues in the CDR3. Germline lookup yields CDR1 SGHDT and CDR2 YYEEEE. With V trimmed by 4 bases and J by 5 bases, 6 bases remained unmatched. The CDR3 here is CASSLSLAGGTGELFF. The CDR3 DNA is TGTGCCAGCAGCCTAAGCCTAGCGGGAGGGACCGGGGAGCTGTTTTTT.

This clonotype was found many times. This chain uses TRBV25-1 with TRBJ1-2; 10 bases fit TRBD1. Germline V gene lookup returns CDR1 MGHDK and CDR2 SYGVNS. With 8 bases clipped from V and 8 bases from J, the junction kept 5 bases outside the gene matches. The CDR3 runs to 12 residues. In nucleotides, the CDR3 is TGTGCCAGCTCCCGGGACAGGGGCGGCTACACCTTC. It translates to CASSRDRGGYTF.

This clonotype appeared many times. V usage is TRBV11-1 and J usage is TRBJ2-7; 9 bases are shared with TRBD2. V dropped 5 bases and J dropped 7; count of bases not matched to a gene: 12. Germline V CDR1 and CDR2: SGHAT, FQDESV (reference sequence). This CDR3 comprises 15 residues. The CDR3 sequence: CASSRGLALPTEQYF. In DNA form, the CDR3 reads TGTGCCAGCAGCCGCGGACTAGCGTTACCTACGGAGCAGTACTTC.

This clonotype was recorded a few times. The rearrangement uses TRBV10-2 and TRBJ2-7, with 9 bases aligning to TRBD2. Looked up from germline, CDR1 is WSHSY and CDR2 is SAAADI. The CDR3 is made up of 15 amino acids. With V trimmed by 2 bases and J by 2 bases, 4 bases remained unmatched. The CDR3 coding sequence is TGCGCCAGCAGTGAGACTAGCGGGCCTACCTACGAGCAGTACTTC. It translates to CASSETSGPTYEQYF.

In this sample, this clonotype turned up a few times. This chain links TRBV4-3 with TRBJ1-2, with 12 bases lining up with TRBD1. Per germline, CDR1 LGHNA and CDR2 YSLEER. The CDR3 loop spans 16 amino acids. J was trimmed by 8 bases and V by 4 bases; bases with no gene match: 11. The CDR3, as DNA: TGCGCCAGCAGCCCCACATGGGGACAGGGGGCAAGGGGCTACACCTTC. This codes for CASSPTWGQGARGYTF.

This clonotype was seen at least ten times. The CDR3 region has the DNA TGTGCCACCAGTGATTTTCTGGACCCAGAGACCCAGTACTTC. Its translation is CATSDFLDPETQYF. The chain uses TRBV24-1 and TRBJ2-5; the D is unclear. Looked up from germline, CDR1 is KGHDR and CDR2 is SFDVKD. The CDR3 is made up of 14 amino acids. The V end lost 1 base, the J end lost 4 bases, and 9 bases lay between the germline ends.

The chain is built from TRBV9 and TRBJ2-1; D unclear. Germline V gene lookup returns CDR1 SGDLS and CDR2 YYNGEE. The CDR3 consists of 16 residues. Between the trimmed V and J ends, which lost 0 bases and 3 bases, there was a span of 13 bases. CDR3 region: CASSVGFSSNYNEQFF. CDR3 nucleotides: TGTGCCAGCAGCGTAGGTTTCTCATCGAACTACAATGAGCAGTTCTTC.

This clonotype was picked up many times. The chain has TRBV7-2 and TRBJ2-3; tentative D call: TRBD2 (6 bases). V shed 8 bases and J shed 0 bases, with 15 bases lying between them. Germline V CDR1 and CDR2: SGHTA, FQGNSA. This CDR3 is built from 15 residues. Written as DNA, the CDR3 is TGTGCCAGCGTCTACCGGGACTCAAGCACAGATACGCAGTATTTT. Its protein product is CASVYRDSSTDTQYF.

This clonotype has at least ten counts. J is TRBJ2-2 and V is TRBV7-3, with 7 bases fitting TRBD2. This CDR3 contains 16 residues. Germline assignment: CDR1 SGHTA and CDR2 FQGTGA. Losses at the gene ends were 5 bases for V and 1 base for J; bases not matched to a gene: 7. The CDR3 DNA is TGTGCCAGCAGCATGAGGCCTAGCGGGAACACCGGGGAGCTGTTTTTT. Protein: CASSMRPSGNTGELFF.

The table lists this clonotype with a few counts. The V gene is TRBV11-2, the J gene TRBJ2-7; D might be TRBD2 (6 bases). The CDR3 extends over 13 amino acids. V was pared by 5 bases and J by 7 bases, with 15 bases between. CDR1 and CDR2 from the germline V gene are SGHAT and FQNNGV. CDR3 residues: CASSIIGEVEQYF. CDR3 DNA: TGTGCCAGCAGCATCATCGGGGAGGTGGAGCAGTACTTC. Variable domain in full (rest from reference TRBV11-2 and TRBJ2-7): EAGVAQSPRYKIIEKRQSVAFWCNPISGHATLYWYQQILGQGPKLLIQFQNNGVVDDSQLPKDRFSAERLKGVDSTLKIQPAKLEDSAVYLCASSIIGEVEQYFGPGTRLTVT.

At least ten counts were recorded for this clonotype. The chain joins TRBV28 to TRBJ2-7; 9 bases agree with TRBD1. The CDR3 is 14 residues long. Trimming removed 6 bases from V and 2 bases from J; junction bases left unmatched: 5. CDR1 and CDR2 (germline): MDHEN, SYDVKM. The CDR3 loop is CASRSGTGTYEQYF. For the CDR3, the DNA is TGTGCCAGCAGGTCCGGGACAGGGACCTACGAGCAGTACTTC.

This clonotype has at least ten counts. This chain connects TRBV28 to TRBJ2-7, with 9 bases identical to TRBD2. Trimming removed 5 bases from V and 6 bases from J; junction bases left unmatched: 11. This CDR3 contains 15 residues. CDR1 is MDHEN and CDR2 is SYDVKM in the germline V gene. CDR3 protein: CASSPPSGRSLEQYF. CDR3 DNA sequence: TGTGCCAGCAGTCCCCCCAGCGGGAGGAGTCTCGAGCAGTACTTC.

This rearrangement joins TRBV29-1 to TRBJ2-1; D remains unclear. Trimming removed 6 bases from V and 0 bases from J, with 12 bases in between. Germline assignment: CDR1 SQVTM and CDR2 ANQGSEA. This CDR3 contains 14 residues. The CDR3 DNA is TGCAGCGTGAGAGACCGTGTCTCCTACAATGAGCAGTTCTTC. Translated: CSVRDRVSYNEQFF.

The chain joins TRBV7-6 to TRBJ1-1; no clear D gene. This CDR3 has 13 amino acids. Trimming cost V 5 bases and J 3 bases, with 10 bases left between them. Germline loops: CDR1 SGHVS, CDR2 FNYEAQ. CDR3 loop: CASSPDGHTEAFF. DNA of the CDR3: TGTGCCAGCAGCCCGGACGGCCACACTGAAGCTTTCTTT.